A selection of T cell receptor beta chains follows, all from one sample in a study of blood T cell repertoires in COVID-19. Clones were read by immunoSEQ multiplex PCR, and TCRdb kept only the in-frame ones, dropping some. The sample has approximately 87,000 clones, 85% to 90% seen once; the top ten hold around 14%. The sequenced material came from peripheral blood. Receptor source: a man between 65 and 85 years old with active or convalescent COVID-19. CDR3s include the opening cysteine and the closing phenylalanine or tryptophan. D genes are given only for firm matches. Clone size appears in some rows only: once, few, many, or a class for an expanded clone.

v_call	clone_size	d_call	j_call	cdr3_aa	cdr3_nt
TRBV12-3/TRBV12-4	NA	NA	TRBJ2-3	CASRSRGTDTQYF	TGTGCCAGCAGGTCACGGGGCACAGATACGCAGTATTTT
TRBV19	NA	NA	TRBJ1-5	CASTKRVNQPQHF	TGTGCCAGTACGAAGAGAGTCAATCAGCCCCAGCATTTT
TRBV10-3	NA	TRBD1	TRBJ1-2	CATMRQGDGYTF	TGTGCCACCATGAGACAGGGGGATGGCTACACCTTC
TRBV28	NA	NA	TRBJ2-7	CASRKGVYEQYF	TGTGCCAGCAGGAAAGGGGTATACGAGCAGTACTTC
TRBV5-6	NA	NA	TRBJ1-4	CASSAAPRANEKLFF	TGTGCCAGCAGCGCCGCCCCGAGGGCTAATGAAAAACTGTTTTTT
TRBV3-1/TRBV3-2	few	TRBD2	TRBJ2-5	CASSQGTSGRIETQYF	TGTGCCAGCAGCCAGGGGACTAGCGGGAGGATCGAGACCCAGTACTTC
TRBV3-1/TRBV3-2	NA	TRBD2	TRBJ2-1	CASSHGYKREGFYNEQFF	TGTGCCAGCAGCCATGGGTATAAGCGGGAGGGATTCTACAATGAGCAGTTCTTC
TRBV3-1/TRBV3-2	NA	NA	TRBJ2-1	CASSQVWSADNEQFF	TGTGCCAGCAGCCAAGTCTGGAGTGCCGACAATGAGCAGTTCTTC
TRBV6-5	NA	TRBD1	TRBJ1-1	CASRRQGAEAFF	TGTGCCAGCAGAAGACAGGGCGCTGAAGCTTTCTTT
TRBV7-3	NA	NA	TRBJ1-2	CASSPDRNYGYTF	TGTGCCAGCAGCCCGGACAGAAACTATGGCTACACCTTC
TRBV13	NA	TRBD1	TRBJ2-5	CASSSQTGGSETQYF	TGTGCCAGCAGCAGCCAGACAGGGGGATCCGAGACCCAGTACTTC
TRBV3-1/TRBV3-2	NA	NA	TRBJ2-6	CASSQPFSGANVLTF	TGTGCCAGCAGCCAACCGTTCTCTGGGGCCAACGTCCTGACTTTC
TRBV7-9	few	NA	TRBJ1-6	CASSLAGGENSPLHF	TGTGCCAGCAGCTTAGCAGGGGGTGAGAATTCACCCCTCCACTTT
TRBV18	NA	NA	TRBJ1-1	CASIPGLQNTEAFF	TGTGCCAGCATACCGGGTCTACAAAACACTGAAGCTTTCTTT
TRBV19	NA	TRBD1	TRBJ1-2	CASSPTGVLSYTF	TGTGCCAGTAGTCCCACAGGGGTGCTGAGCTACACCTTC
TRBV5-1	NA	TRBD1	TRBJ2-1	CASSPRAGQGAYEQFF	TGCGCCAGCAGCCCCCGCGCGGGACAGGGGGCCTATGAGCAGTTCTTC
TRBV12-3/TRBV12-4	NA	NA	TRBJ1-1	CASSEGGSSAFF	TGTGCCAGCAGCGAGGGGGGGTCCTCAGCTTTCTTT
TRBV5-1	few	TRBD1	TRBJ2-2	CASSPRTGGLTGELFF	TGCGCCAGCAGCCCACGGACAGGGGGCTTGACCGGGGAGCTGTTTTTT
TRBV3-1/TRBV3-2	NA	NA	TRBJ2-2	CASSLGAYTGELFF	TGTGCCAGCAGCCTAGGGGCCTACACCGGGGAGCTGTTTTTT
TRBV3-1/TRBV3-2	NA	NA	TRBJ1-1	CASSLTGQLNTEAFF	TGTGCCAGCAGCTTGACGGGACAACTGAACACTGAAGCTTTCTTT
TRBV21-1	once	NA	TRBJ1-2	CASSKDRSHYGYTF	TGTGCCAGCAGTAAGGACAGGTCCCACTATGGCTACACCTTC
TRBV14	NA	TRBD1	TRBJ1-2	CASSPDRGGYTF	TGTGCCAGCAGCCCGGACAGGGGTGGCTACACCTTC
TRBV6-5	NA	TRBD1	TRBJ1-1	CASSRGQGNTEAFF	TGTGCCAGCAGTCGCGGACAGGGAAACACTGAAGCTTTCTTT
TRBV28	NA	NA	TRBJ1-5	CASSAFGSGGGPQHF	TGTGCCAGCAGTGCCTTTGGATCTGGCGGTGGGCCCCAGCATTTT
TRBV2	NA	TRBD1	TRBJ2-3	CASGRTGPTDTQYF	TGTGCCAGCGGAAGGACAGGGCCCACAGATACGCAGTATTTT
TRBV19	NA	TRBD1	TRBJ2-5	CASRYTGAHPETQYF	TGTGCCAGTAGATATACAGGGGCTCACCCAGAGACCCAGTACTTC
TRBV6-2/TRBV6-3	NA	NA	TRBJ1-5	CASSPTGGVGQPQHF	TGTGCCAGCAGCCCCACCGGGGGGGTGGGGCAGCCCCAGCATTTT
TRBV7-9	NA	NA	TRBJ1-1	CASSPRAGAMNTEAFF	TGTGCCAGCAGCCCAAGGGCAGGGGCCATGAACACTGAAGCTTTCTTT
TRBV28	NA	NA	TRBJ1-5	CASSQGGGNQPQHF	TGTGCCAGCAGTCAGGGAGGAGGCAATCAGCCCCAGCATTTT
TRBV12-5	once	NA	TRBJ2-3	CASGLGGGTQYF	TGTGCTAGTGGTTTGGGGGGAGGTACGCAGTATTTT
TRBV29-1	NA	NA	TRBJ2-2	CSGGRTRGTGELFF	TGCAGCGGTGGGAGGACCCGGGGGACCGGGGAGCTGTTTTTT
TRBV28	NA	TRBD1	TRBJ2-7	CASSTAGQGPHEQYF	TGTGCCAGCAGCACCGCGGGACAGGGTCCCCACGAGCAGTACTTC
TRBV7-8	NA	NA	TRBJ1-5	CASSVSEGQPQHF	TGTGCCAGCAGCGTATCTGAGGGTCAGCCCCAGCATTTT
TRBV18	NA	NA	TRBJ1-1	CASSPTGTRAEAFF	TGTGCCAGCTCACCAACGGGGACTAGAGCTGAAGCTTTCTTT
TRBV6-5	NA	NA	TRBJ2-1	CVTLQTVLVF	TGTGTCACACTCCAGACAGTGCTGGTCTTC
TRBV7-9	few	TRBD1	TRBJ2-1	CASRTGELAHYGIYNEQFF	TGTGCCAGCCGGACAGGGGAATTAGCTCATTATGGGATTTACAATGAGCAGTTCTTC
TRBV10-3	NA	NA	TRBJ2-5	CAIAQEETQYF	TGTGCCATCGCACAGGAGGAGACCCAGTACTTC
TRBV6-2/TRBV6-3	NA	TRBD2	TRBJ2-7	CASSRTSGAYEQYF	TGTGCCAGCAGCCGGACTAGCGGGGCCTACGAGCAGTACTTC
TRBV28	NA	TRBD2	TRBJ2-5	CASSLTGGQETQYF	TGTGCCAGCAGTTTAACGGGAGGACAAGAGACCCAGTACTTC